Listed below are T cell receptor beta chains from one sample, sequenced in a study of T cells expressing NK-cell markers. Each CDR3 protein gets one entry in TCRdb, which reprocessed the 5' RACE reads and gives no DNA. The table lists more than 400,000 distinct CDR3 sequences, with about 7.3% in the top ten. The sequencing sample was made of blood T cells: a sorted CD56 or NKG2C T cell subset, CD4+ or CD8+ T cells, or bulk PBMC T cells (not recorded which). All receptors derive from a woman between 18 and 70 years old in good health. CDR3s include the opening cysteine and the closing phenylalanine or tryptophan. Each record gives: J gene, CDR3 length, V gene, CDR3 protein.

TRBJ2-7 16 TRBV6-2/TRBV6-3 CASRVTRTGGSYEQYF
TRBJ2-7 16 TRBV27 CASSLSLAGGAYEQYF
TRBJ1-3 15 TRBV29-1 CSVENTSGSGNTIYF
TRBJ2-5 13 TRBV5-4 CASSSPGQETQYF
TRBJ1-1 16 TRBV5-1 CASSFILTGSGTEAFF
TRBJ2-7 15 TRBV20-1 CSAAVPGQGRNEQYF
TRBJ1-1 13 TRBV20-1 CSAREYRDAEAFF
TRBJ2-1 15 TRBV5-1 CASSENLGLAGEQFF
TRBJ2-7 16 TRBV9 CASSVYGRALRDEQYF
TRBJ1-2 17 TRBV29-1 CSVESRMTGDFNYGYTF
TRBJ2-3 16 TRBV27 CASSLRQGLAGNTQYF
TRBJ1-2 12 TRBV20-1 CSAMTGGTGYTF
TRBJ2-3 16 TRBV4-2 CASSQDPARSTDTQYF
TRBJ2-5 14 TRBV7-2 CASSVPAFKETQYF
TRBJ2-5 14 TRBV9 CASSADREQETQYF
TRBJ2-1 15 TRBV6-1 CASRTTSGGDNEQFF
TRBJ1-6 14 TRBV7-3 CASSLTGPDSPLHF
TRBJ2-1 14 TRBV7-2 CASILGIANNEQFF
TRBJ2-1 13 TRBV27 CASTLRPWGEQFF
TRBJ2-7 12 TRBV20-1 CSAGLTNYEQYF
TRBJ2-1 16 TRBV6-5 CASSYSRASSYNEQFF
TRBJ2-1 17 TRBV18 CASSPPGQGALRNEQFF
TRBJ1-2 16 TRBV12-3/TRBV12-4 CASTLPLRDKLWGYTF
TRBJ1-1 13 TRBV6-1 CASSPGWGTEAFF
TRBJ1-1 15 TRBV18 CASSPQPGTGFEAFF
TRBJ2-7 16 TRBV4-3 CASSRDPSGNIYEQYF
TRBJ1-2 15 TRBV18 CASSPRAGEDYGYTF
TRBJ2-1 13 TRBV7-2 CASSLTGLGEQFF
TRBJ1-1 13 TRBV25-1 CASSGFRDTEAFF
TRBJ1-3 15 TRBV4-3 CASSQVGQGGNTIYF
TRBJ2-1 16 TRBV11-2 CASSLEIQRGGGEQFF
TRBJ2-3 13 TRBV20-1 CSASPSGTDTQYF
TRBJ2-4 16 TRBV18 CASSPGTQLAKNIQYF
TRBJ2-5 14 TRBV12-3/TRBV12-4 CASSNGGGRETQYF
TRBJ2-6 11 TRBV3-1 CASSFRQDLTF
TRBJ2-1 16 TRBV5-1 CASSLGSGRLPNEQFF
TRBJ2-1 16 TRBV29-1 CSVDSPAGSSYNEQFF
TRBJ2-1 15 TRBV6-5 CASSYGSSGRNEQFF
TRBJ2-7 16 TRBV29-1 CSARAYSSNKPYEQYF